The 22 T cell receptor beta chains given below trace back to one sample, sequenced in a study of T cells in women clearing cervical HPV infection. Here immunoSEQ multiplex PCR was the method, and the copy in TCRdb shows in-frame clones only, minus some. Its table lists fewer than 30,000 clones. The sequenced sample was blood buffy coat. These receptors all come from a woman aged 18-69 years with a cervical HPV16 infection that either progressed to CIN3+ or cleared (not recorded which).

Note on this clone: The read falls 3 residues short of the CDR3 end, and the missing part is taken from the germline J gene. The chain employs TRBV18 and TRBJ1-4, with D perhaps matching TRBD1 (5 bases). This CDR3 is built from 13 residues. Trimming took off 3 bases at V and 8 bases at J, with 10 bases between the two ends. The germline gives CDR1 KGHSH, CDR2 LQKENI. CDR3 DNA, as far as it was read: TGTGCCAGCTCACCCAGGGAGAGGGAAAAA. This translates into CASSPREREK. The whole CDR3 reads CASSPREREKLFF.

As concerns this clone: The CDR3 end falls 3 residues outside the read, so it is completed with the germline J gene. J is TRBJ2-2 and V is TRBV19; TRBD1 agrees at 9 bases. Germline values: CDR1 LNHDA, CDR2 SQIVND (reference sequence). The CDR3 consists of 15 residues. CDR3 DNA, as far as it was read: TGTGCCAGTAGTGCCTCCGGGACAGGGCTGGAAAAG. Amino acid sequence: CASSASGTGLEK. The full CDR3 sequence reads CASSASGTGLEKLFF. The full variable domain, its missing parts supplied by reference TRBV19 and TRBJ2-2, is DGGITQSPKYLFRKEGQNVTLSCEQNLNHDAMYWYRQDPGQGLRLIYYSQIVNDFQKGDIAEGYSVSREKKESFPLTVTSAQKNPTAFYLCASSASGTGLEKLFFGEGSRLTVL.

Regarding this clone: The CDR3 goes on 3 residues after the read ends, and that part is filled in from the germline J gene. The chain is built from TRBV6-1 and TRBJ2-1; 7 bases map to TRBD1. This CDR3 has 14 residues. Trimming removed 4 bases from V and 8 bases from J; junction bases left unmatched: 8. Germline V gene lookup returns CDR1 MNHNS and CDR2 SASEGT. CDR3 bases read: TGTGCCAGCAGTGCAGGGGGTGTTATGTATGAG. Its translation: CASSAGGVMYE. In full, the CDR3 reads CASSAGGVMYEQFF.

Points on this clone: The read falls 3 residues short of the CDR3 end, and the missing part is taken from the germline J gene. The V and J genes are TRBV19 and TRBJ1-6; D gene uncertain. Per germline, CDR1 LNHDA and CDR2 SQIVND (reference sequence). V gave up 3 bases and J gave up 8 bases, with 11 bases separating them. The CDR3 spans 14 residues. CDR3 region: CASSIDPRDSPLHF. The CDR3 DNA, read in part, is TGTGCCAGTAGTATCGACCCTCGGGATTCACCC.

Concerning this clone: The read terminates 3 residues ahead of where the CDR3 ends, so the germline J gene completes it. The chain recombines TRBV6-1 with TRBJ2-2, with unresolved D. Looked up from germline, CDR1 is MNHNS and CDR2 is SASEGT. The CDR3 has 16 amino acids. The CDR3 sequence is CASSEARFIGNSPLFF. The covered CDR3 bases are TGTGCCAGCAGTGAAGCCCGGTTCATCGGTAATTCACCG.

As to this clone: Sequencing ends 3 residues short of the CDR3 end; the germline J gene provides the rest. This chain joins TRBV5-1 and TRBJ1-6; perhaps TRBD1 as D (6 bases). The germline V and J ends were trimmed by 4 bases and 7 bases, with 21 bases remaining between them. CDR1 SGHRS and CDR2 YFSETQ come from the germline V gene. CDR3 size: 17 residues. The covered CDR3 bases are TGCGCCAGCAGCCGTGGGGGAATGGGACATGGAAATTCACCC. Amino acid sequence: CASSRGGMGHGNSP. The entire CDR3 reads CASSRGGMGHGNSPLHF.

As for this clone: The missing CDR3 end, 3 residues past where the read stops, is filled in from the germline J gene. The rearrangement joins TRBV7-8 to TRBJ2-2, with D tentatively TRBD1 or TRBD2 (5 bases each). CDR3 length: 15 residues. Germline V gene data show CDR1 as SGHVS and CDR2 as FQNEAQ. The sequenced CDR3 bases are TGTGCCAGCAGCTTATATGAAGGAAGGGGAGAAAAG. This translates into CASSLYEGRGEK. The full CDR3 protein is CASSLYEGRGEKLFF.

About this clone: The read is 3 residues too short to cover the CDR3 end, so that end is filled in from the germline J gene. Other DNA variants within this sample encode the same CDR3. The chain has TRBV19 and TRBJ1-3; tentative D call: TRBD1 (6 bases). The V and J ends lost 5 bases and 0 bases respectively, with 11 bases between them. The CDR3 is 15 residues long. Germline CDR1 reads LNHDA; CDR2 reads SQIVND (reference sequence). CDR3 sequence reads: CASSAGQNSGNTIYF. The CDR3 bases that were read are TGTGCCAGTAGTGCAGGACAGAACTCTGGAAACACC.

Concerning this clone itself: The read terminates 3 residues before the CDR3 end, so the remaining end is supplied by the germline J gene. The chain uses TRBV4-1 and TRBJ1-4; D remains ambiguous. Germline V lookup: CDR1 MGHRA, CDR2 YSYEKL. CDR3 length: 13 residues. The CDR3 loop reads CASSQVVQEKLFF. Incomplete CDR3 DNA: TGCGCCAGCAGCCAAGTGGTCCAGGAGAAA.

Points on this clone: The CDR3 goes on 3 residues after the read ends, and that part is filled in from the germline J gene. V and J are TRBV30 and TRBJ1-5, with D perhaps matching TRBD1 (5 bases). This CDR3 spans 15 amino acids. The germline V and J ends were trimmed by 3 bases and 4 bases, with 16 bases remaining between them. Germline V gene lookup returns CDR1 GTSNPN and CDR2 SVGIG (reference sequence). The CDR3 protein is CAWSRGALRNQPQHF. The sequenced part of the CDR3 DNA is TGTGCCTGGAGCCGCGGGGCTTTAAGGAATCAGCCC.

Regarding this clone: The read terminates 3 residues before the CDR3 end, so the remaining end is supplied by the germline J gene. This sequence joins TRBV5-1 and TRBJ2-3; possibly TRBD1 or TRBD2 for D (5 bases each). Trimming took off 0 bases at V and 4 bases at J, with 12 bases between the two ends. Germline assignment: CDR1 SGHRS and CDR2 YFSETQ. The CDR3 contains 15 residues. The CDR3 loop is CASSLVEGSSDTQYF. The covered CDR3 bases are TGCGCCAGCAGCTTGGTTGAGGGGAGTTCAGATACG. Complete variable domain (other parts from reference TRBV5-1 and TRBJ2-3): KAGVTQTPRYLIKTRGQQVTLSCSPISGHRSVSWYQQTPGQGLQFLFEYFSETQRNKGNFPGRFSGRQFSNSRSEMNVSTLELGDSALYLCASSLVEGSSDTQYFGPGTRLTVL.

As concerns this clone: The CDR3 goes on 3 residues after the read ends, and that part is filled in from the germline J gene. This sequence joins TRBV5-4 and TRBJ2-3; TRBD1 might be the D (5 bases). The germline V and J ends were trimmed by 4 bases and 6 bases, with 9 bases remaining between them. There are 12 residues in the CDR3. The V gene's germline CDR1 is SGHNT and CDR2 YYREEE (reference sequence). CDR3 region: CASSGAVDTQYF. Incomplete CDR3 DNA: TGTGCCAGCAGCGGGGCAGTGGATACG.

In the case of this clone: Read data end 3 residues before the CDR3 end; the end is taken from the germline J gene. The chain is built from TRBV11-2 and TRBJ2-7; 7 nucleotides match TRBD2. V lost 4 bases and J lost 4; bases outside the gene matches: 7. Germline V gene lookup returns CDR1 SGHAT and CDR2 FQNNGV. The CDR3 has 14 amino acids. The CDR3 protein is CASSSLTSRYEQYF. The sequenced part of the CDR3 DNA is TGTGCCAGCAGCTCCCTGACTAGCAGGTACGAG.

CDR3: CASSTLAGGTDTQYF. The CDR3 DNA, read in part, is TGCGCCAGCAGCACCCTAGCGGGGGGCACAGATACG. J is TRBJ2-3 and V is TRBV4-1; 10 positions match TRBD2. From the germline J gene comes the end of the CDR3, since the read stops 3 residues before it. The CDR3 runs 15 residues. Germline V gene sequence: CDR1 MGHRA, CDR2 YSYEKL. Trimming at V came to 5 bases and at J to 1 base, leaving 3 bases not matched to a gene.

CDR3 amino acids: CASSSEQGNEQYF. The sequenced CDR3 bases are TGTGCCAGCAGCTCCGAACAGGGTAACGAG. The chain carries TRBV7-2 and TRBJ2-7; possible D gene TRBD1, 6 bases. The missing CDR3 end, 3 residues past where the read stops, is filled in from the germline J gene. This CDR3 has 13 residues. Germline CDR1 SGHTA, CDR2 FQGNSA. Trimming cost V 4 bases and J 5 bases, with 12 bases left between them. Looking up the rest from reference TRBV7-2 and TRBJ2-7 gives the full variable domain: GAGVSQSPSNKVTEKGKDVELRCDPISGHTALYWYRQSLGQGLEFLIYFQGNSAPDKSGLPSDRFSAERTGGSVSTLTIQRTQQEDSAVYLCASSSEQGNEQYFGPGTRLTVT.

The CDR3 DNA, read in part, is TGCAGCGTTGAAGATTACGGTTCTAACTATGGC. Translating it yields CSVEDYGSNYG. In full, the CDR3 reads CSVEDYGSNYGYTF. The V call is TRBV29-1, the J call TRBJ1-2; no firm D call. The read falls 3 residues short of the CDR3 end, and the missing part is taken from the germline J gene. Germline V lookup: CDR1 SQVTM, CDR2 ANQGSEA. This CDR3 is built from 14 residues. V lost 0 bases, J lost 0 bases, and 8 bases lay in between.

On this clone: The DNA ends 3 residues before the CDR3 does, and the rest of the CDR3 is filled in from the germline J gene. This chain connects TRBV30 to TRBJ1-2; D may be TRBD1 (5 bases). This CDR3 comprises 14 residues. The V end lost 1 base, the J end lost 3 bases, and 12 bases lay between the germline ends. The germline V gene encodes CDR1 GTSNPN and CDR2 SVGIG (reference sequence). The sequenced part of the CDR3 DNA is TGTGCCTGGAGTGCCGGGGGGAGCTACTATGGC. Its protein is CAWSAGGSYYG. The CDR3, in full, reads CAWSAGGSYYGYTF.

A word on this clone: Sequencing ends 3 residues short of the CDR3 end; the germline J gene provides the rest. V usage is TRBV19 and J usage is TRBJ1-2; a weak D match, TRBD1 (6 bases). CDR1 LNHDA and CDR2 SQIVND come from the germline V gene (reference sequence). The CDR3 loop spans 15 amino acids. V was trimmed by 4 bases and J by 2 bases, leaving 14 bases between them. CDR3 protein: CASSTRGGGNYGYTF. The covered CDR3 bases are TGTGCCAGTAGTACCCGCGGGGGGGGCAACTATGGC.

The CDR3 sequence is CASSFETPNYGYTF. The part of the CDR3 DNA that was read is TGCGCCAGCAGCTTTGAGACACCTAACTATGGC. The chain recombines TRBV5-1 with TRBJ1-2; D unclear. The read stops 3 residues short of the end of the CDR3; the missing end is completed from the germline J gene. The CDR3 contains 14 residues. Germline V gene lookup returns CDR1 SGHRS and CDR2 YFSETQ. V lost 2 bases, J lost 0 bases, and 8 bases lay in between.

In regard to this clone: A junction boundary mismatches the germline segment, possibly from a read error. Read coverage stops 3 residues before the CDR3 terminus; the germline J gene supplies the remainder. The sample contains more than one DNA sequence encoding this CDR3. The V gene is TRBV30, the J gene TRBJ1-3; 8 positions agree with TRBD1. Germline CDR1 reads GTSNPN; CDR2 reads SVGIG (reference sequence). The CDR3 length is 15 residues. The CDR3 bases that were read are TGTGCCTGGGGGGTGGCAGGGGGCTCTGGAAACACG. This gives the protein CAWGVAGGSGNT. The entire CDR3 reads CAWGVAGGSGNTIYF.

Points on this clone: The read terminates 3 residues before the CDR3 end, so the remaining end is supplied by the germline J gene. The rearrangement joins TRBV7-2 to TRBJ2-1; 11 positions match TRBD2. CDR1 SGHTA and CDR2 FQGNSA come from the germline V gene. The CDR3 is 16 residues long. The V segment lost 0 bases and the J segment 9 bases; nucleotides outside the gene matches: 7. The sequenced part of the CDR3 DNA is TGTGCCAGCAGCTTAGCCGGGACTAGCGGTATTAGTGAG. This sequence encodes CASSLAGTSGISE. The entire CDR3 reads CASSLAGTSGISEQFF.

A remark on this clone: The read terminates 3 residues before the CDR3 end, so the remaining end is supplied by the germline J gene. This chain uses TRBV5-1 with TRBJ1-2, with a weak D call TRBD1 (6 bases). The CDR3 totals 13 residues. Germline loops: CDR1 SGHRS, CDR2 YFSETQ. Partial CDR3 DNA: TGCGCCAGCAGCTTGATGGCAGGGGAGACC. It yields the protein CASSLMAGET. The CDR3 in full is CASSLMAGETYTF.